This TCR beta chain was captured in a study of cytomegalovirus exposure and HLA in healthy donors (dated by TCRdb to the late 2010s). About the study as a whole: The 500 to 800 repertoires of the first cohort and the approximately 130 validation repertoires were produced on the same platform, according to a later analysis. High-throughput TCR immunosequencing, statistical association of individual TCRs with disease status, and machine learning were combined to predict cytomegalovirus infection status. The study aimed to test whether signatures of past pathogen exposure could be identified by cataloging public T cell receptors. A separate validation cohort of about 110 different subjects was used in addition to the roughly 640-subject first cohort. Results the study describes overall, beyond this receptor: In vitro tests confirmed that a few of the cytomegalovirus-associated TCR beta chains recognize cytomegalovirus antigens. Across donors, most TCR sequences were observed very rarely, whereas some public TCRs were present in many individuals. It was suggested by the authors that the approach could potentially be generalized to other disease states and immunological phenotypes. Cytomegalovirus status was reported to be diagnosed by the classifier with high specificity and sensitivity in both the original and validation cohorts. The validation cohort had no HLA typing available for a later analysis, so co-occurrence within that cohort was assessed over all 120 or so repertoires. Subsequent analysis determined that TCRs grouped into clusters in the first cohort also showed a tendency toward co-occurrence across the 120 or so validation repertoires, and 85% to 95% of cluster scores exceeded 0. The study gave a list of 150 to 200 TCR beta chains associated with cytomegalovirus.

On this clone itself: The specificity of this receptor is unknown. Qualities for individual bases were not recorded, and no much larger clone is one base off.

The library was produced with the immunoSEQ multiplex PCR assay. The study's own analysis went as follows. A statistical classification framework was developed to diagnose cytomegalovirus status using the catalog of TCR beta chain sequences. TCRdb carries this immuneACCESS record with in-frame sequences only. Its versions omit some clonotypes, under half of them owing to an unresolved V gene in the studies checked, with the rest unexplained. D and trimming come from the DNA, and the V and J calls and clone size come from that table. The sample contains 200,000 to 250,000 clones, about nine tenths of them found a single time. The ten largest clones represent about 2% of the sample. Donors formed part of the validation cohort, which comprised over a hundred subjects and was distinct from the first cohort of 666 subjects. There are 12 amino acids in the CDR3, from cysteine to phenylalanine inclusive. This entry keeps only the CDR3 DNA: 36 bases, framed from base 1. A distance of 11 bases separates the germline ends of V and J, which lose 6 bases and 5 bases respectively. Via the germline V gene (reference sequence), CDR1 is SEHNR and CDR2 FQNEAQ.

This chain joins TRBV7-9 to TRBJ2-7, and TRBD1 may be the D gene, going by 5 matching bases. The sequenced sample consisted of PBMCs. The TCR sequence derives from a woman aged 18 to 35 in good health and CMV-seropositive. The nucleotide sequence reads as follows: TGTGCCAGCAGGGCAGGGTTCCACGAGCAGTACTTC. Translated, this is CASRAGFHEQYF. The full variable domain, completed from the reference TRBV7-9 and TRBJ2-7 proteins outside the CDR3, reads DTGVSQNPRHKITKRGQNVTFRCDPISEHNRLYWYRQTLGQGPEFLTYFQNEAQLEKSRLLSDRFSAERPKGSFSTLEIQRTEQGDSAMYLCASRAGFHEQYFGPGTRLTVT.